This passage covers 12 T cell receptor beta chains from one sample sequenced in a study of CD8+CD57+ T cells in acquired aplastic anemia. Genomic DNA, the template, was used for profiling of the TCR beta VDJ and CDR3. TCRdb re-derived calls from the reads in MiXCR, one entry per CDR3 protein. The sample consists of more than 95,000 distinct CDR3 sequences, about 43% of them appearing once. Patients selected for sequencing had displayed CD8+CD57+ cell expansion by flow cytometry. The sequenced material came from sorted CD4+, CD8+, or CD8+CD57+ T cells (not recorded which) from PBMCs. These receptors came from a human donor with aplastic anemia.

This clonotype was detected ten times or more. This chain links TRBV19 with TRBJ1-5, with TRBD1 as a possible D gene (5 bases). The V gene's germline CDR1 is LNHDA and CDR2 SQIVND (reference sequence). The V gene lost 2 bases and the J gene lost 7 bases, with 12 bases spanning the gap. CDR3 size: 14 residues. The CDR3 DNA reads TGTGCCAGTAGTATAATTTCAGGGAGGCAGCCCCAGCATTTT. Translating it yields CASSIISGRQPQHF.

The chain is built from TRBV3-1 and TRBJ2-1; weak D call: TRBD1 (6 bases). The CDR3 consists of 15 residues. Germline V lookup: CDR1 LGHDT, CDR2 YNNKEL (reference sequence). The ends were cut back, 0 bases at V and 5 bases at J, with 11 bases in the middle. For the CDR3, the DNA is TGTGCCAGCAGCCAAGATGCCAGGGGTGACAATGAGCAGTTCTTC. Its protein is CASSQDARGDNEQFF.

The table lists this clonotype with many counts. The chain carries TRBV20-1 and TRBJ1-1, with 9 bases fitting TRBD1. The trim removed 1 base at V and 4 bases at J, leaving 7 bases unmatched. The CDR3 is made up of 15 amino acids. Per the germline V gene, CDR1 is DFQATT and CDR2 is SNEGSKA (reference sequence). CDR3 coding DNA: TGCAGTGCTAGAGTACAGGGGGCGCGGGGCACTGAAGCTTTCTTT. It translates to CSARVQGARGTEAFF.

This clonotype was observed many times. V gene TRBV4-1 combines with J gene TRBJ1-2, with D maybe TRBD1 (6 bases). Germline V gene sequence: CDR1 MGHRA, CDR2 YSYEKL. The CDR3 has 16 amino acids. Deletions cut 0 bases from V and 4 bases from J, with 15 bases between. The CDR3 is CASSQDWGPSPYGYTF. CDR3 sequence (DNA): TGCGCCAGCAGCCAAGATTGGGGGCCGTCCCCCTATGGCTACACCTTC.

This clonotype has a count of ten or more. The CDR3, as DNA: TGCAGTGCGGAGCTAGGACTCAGGAACACTGAAGCTTTCTTT. Protein: CSAELGLRNTEAFF. V gene TRBV20-1 combines with J gene TRBJ1-1; D is uncertain. V was shortened by 6 bases and J by 1 base, with 15 bases between the two germline ends. The germline CDR1 and CDR2 sequences are DFQATT and SNEGSKA (reference sequence). There are 14 residues in the CDR3.

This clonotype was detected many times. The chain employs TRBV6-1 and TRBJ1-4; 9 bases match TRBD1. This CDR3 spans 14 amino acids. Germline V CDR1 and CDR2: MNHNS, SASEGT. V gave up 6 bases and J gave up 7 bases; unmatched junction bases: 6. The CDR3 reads CASRSGTGIEKLFF. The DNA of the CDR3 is TGTGCCAGCAGGTCCGGGACAGGGATTGAAAAACTGTTTTTT.

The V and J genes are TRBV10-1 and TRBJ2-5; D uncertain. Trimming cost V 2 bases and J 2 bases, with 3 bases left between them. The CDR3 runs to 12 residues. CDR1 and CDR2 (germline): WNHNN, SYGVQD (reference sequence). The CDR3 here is CASSEPQETQYF. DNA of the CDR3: TGCGCCAGCAGTGAGCCGCAAGAGACCCAGTACTTC.

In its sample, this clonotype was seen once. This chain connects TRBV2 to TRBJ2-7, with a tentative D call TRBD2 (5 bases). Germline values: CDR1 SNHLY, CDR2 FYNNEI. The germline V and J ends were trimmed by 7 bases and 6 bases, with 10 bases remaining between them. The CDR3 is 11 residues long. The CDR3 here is CASIRSGEQYF. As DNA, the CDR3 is TGTGCCAGCATAAGGAGCGGCGAGCAGTACTTC. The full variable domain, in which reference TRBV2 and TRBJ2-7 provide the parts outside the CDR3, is EPEVTQTPSHQVTQMGQEVILRCVPISNHLYFYWYRQILGQKVEFLVSFYNNEISEKSEIFDDQFSVERPDGSNFTLKIRSTKLEDSAMYFCASIRSGEQYFGPGTRLTVT.

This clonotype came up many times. The CDR3 DNA is TGTGCCAGCAGCTTGGTAACCGGGGAGCTGTTTTTT. It encodes CASSLVTGELFF. This chain connects TRBV7-8 to TRBJ2-2; D is unresolved. V dropped 3 bases and J dropped 5 bases, with 4 bases sitting between them. The CDR3 contains 12 residues. Germline CDR1 reads SGHVS; CDR2 reads FQNEAQ. Full variable domain (remainder filled in from reference TRBV7-8 and TRBJ2-2): GAGVSQSPRYKVAKRGQDVALRCDPISGHVSLFWYQQALGQGPEFLTYFQNEAQLDKSGLPSDRFFAERPEGSVSTLKIQRTQQEDSAVYLCASSLVTGELFFGEGSRLTVL.

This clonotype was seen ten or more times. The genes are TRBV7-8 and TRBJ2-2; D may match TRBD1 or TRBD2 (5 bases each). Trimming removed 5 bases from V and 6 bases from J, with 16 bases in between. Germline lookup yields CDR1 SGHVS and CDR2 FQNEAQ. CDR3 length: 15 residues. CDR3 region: CASSRGATRAGELFF. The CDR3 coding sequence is TGTGCCAGCAGCCGAGGGGCCACAAGGGCCGGGGAGCTGTTTTTT.

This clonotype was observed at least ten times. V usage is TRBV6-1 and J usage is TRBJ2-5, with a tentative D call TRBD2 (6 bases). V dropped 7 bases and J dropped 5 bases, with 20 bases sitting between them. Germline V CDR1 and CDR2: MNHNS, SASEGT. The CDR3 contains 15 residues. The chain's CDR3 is CASIPSRGAGETQYF. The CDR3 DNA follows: TGTGCCAGCATCCCTTCGCGCGGGGCGGGGGAGACCCAGTACTTC.

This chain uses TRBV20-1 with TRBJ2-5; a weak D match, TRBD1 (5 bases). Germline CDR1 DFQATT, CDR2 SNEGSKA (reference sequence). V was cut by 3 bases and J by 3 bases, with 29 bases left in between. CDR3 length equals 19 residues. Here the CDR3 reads CSARGRGQRDEKPKETQYF. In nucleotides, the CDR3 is TGCAGTGCTAGGGGTAGAGGACAAAGGGATGAGAAACCAAAAGAGACCCAGTACTTC.